The present TCR beta chain was sequenced within a study of T cells in localized non-small cell lung cancer (dated by TCRdb to about 2020). Background on the whole study: The study analyzed T cell repertoires of about 230 early-stage NSCLC patients, comparing tumors and uninvolved tumor-adjacent lungs. The cohort comprised some 220 treatment-naïve NSCLC patients with resected, localized lung tumors. NSCLC patients had a mean age of approximately 66 years, and more than 120 were male and about a hundred female.

Comment on this clone: The antigen it recognizes is unknown. The record has no base qualities; no much larger clone is one base away.

Overall study results and their limits: Uninvolved tumor-adjacent lung showed the highest T cell clonality, higher than tumor, which suggests more focused antigenic responses in the adjacent lung. Because of the exploratory design, TCR variables were selected using unadjusted p-values without false-discovery rate correction. Higher blood T cell density associated with longer overall survival, while higher adjacent-lung clonality associated with shorter survival. Because multi-region tumor sequencing was not done, intratumor heterogeneity could not be ruled out. Of the top 100 tumor clones, a median of roughly 57 were detected in paired uninvolved adjacent lung; approximately 28 were also among that lung's top 100.

At diagnosis, tumor, uninvolved tumor-adjacent lung and peripheral blood were collected and then preserved as a mix of FFPE and fresh-frozen material. For TCR repertoire profiling, the blood samples were analyzed as peripheral blood mononuclear cells. Trimmed from V: 2 bases; trimmed from J: 4 bases; junction bases lacking a gene match: 4. In the germline V gene, CDR1 corresponds to KGHSH and CDR2 to LQKENI. From cysteine to phenylalanine, the CDR3 is 16 amino acids long. Only the CDR3 region is kept as DNA, spanning 48 bases read in frame from base 1. The immunoSEQ Assay was used to sequence TCR beta CDR3 regions from DNA. The study's processing was this. To compute T cell density, TCR beta template counts were normalized to usable DNA, which was estimated by amplifying housekeeping genes. Using the preseqR package, richness was estimated by extrapolating to 120,000 templates for tissue samples and 400,000 templates for PBMC samples. Clonality was calculated as one minus Pielou's evenness. Tissue-enriched TCRs were identified through differential abundance testing performed on productive amino-acid clonotypes, with a minimum total count of 5 and an alpha of 0.1. The Jaccard Index and the Morisita Overlap Index were used to measure how much the repertoires overlapped between compartments. GLIPH grouped TCR beta CDR3s together with public tetramer-defined viral CDR3s, and a viral motif had to include at least three viral sequences and show V-gene enrichment. The table was pulled from immuneACCESS by TCRdb, which kept in-frame rearrangements only. Such tables lose some clones; where checked, under half of the loss comes from unresolved V genes, and the rest has no known cause. V and J calls and clone size are as listed in that table; D and trimming were resolved from the DNA. The sample table contains about 24,000 clones; only one count was recorded for approximately 89% of them. The top ten clonotypes cover about 9.7% of the sample.

The input for sequencing was peripheral blood mononuclear cells, taken before any cancer treatment. This TCR was sampled from a woman aged 40-70 years with stage III lung adenocarcinoma. In this chain, TRBV18 is recombined with TRBJ1-4; the central 10 bases match TRBD1. For the CDR3, the sequence is CASSPGGQGINEKLFF. The DNA reads as follows: TGTGCCAGCTCACCAGGGGGACAGGGGATTAATGAAAAACTGTTTTTT.